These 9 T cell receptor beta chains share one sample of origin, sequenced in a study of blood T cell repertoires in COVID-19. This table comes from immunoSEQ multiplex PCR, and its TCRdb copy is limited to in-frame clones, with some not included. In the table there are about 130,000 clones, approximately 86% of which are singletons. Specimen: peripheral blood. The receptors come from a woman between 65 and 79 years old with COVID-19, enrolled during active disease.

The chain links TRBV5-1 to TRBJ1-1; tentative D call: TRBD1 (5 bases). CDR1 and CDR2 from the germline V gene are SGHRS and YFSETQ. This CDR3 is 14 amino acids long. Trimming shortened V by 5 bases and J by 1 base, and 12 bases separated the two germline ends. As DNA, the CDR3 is TGCGCCAGCAGAGTAGACAGCCCGAACACTGAAGCTTTCTTT. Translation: CASRVDSPNTEAFF.

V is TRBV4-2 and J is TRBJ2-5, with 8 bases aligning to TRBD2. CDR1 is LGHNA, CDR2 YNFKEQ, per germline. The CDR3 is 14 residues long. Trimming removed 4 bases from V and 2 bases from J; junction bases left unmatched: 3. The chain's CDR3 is CASSPSGGQETQYF. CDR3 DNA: TGTGCCAGCAGCCCAAGCGGGGGTCAAGAGACCCAGTACTTC.

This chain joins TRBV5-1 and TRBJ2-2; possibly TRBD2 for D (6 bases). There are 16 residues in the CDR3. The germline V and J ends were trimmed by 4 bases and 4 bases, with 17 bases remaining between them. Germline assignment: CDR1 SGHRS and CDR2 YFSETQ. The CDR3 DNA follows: TGCGCCAGCAGCATCCGGATTAGCGGATCCACCGGGGAGCTGTTTTTT. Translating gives CASSIRISGSTGELFF.

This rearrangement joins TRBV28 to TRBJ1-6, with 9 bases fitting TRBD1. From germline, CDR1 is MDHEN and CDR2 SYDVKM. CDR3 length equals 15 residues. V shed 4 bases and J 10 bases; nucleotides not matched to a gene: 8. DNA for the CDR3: TGTGCCAGCAGTTCCGGGGGACAGGGTTACTCACCCCTCCACTTT. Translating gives CASSSGGQGYSPLHF.

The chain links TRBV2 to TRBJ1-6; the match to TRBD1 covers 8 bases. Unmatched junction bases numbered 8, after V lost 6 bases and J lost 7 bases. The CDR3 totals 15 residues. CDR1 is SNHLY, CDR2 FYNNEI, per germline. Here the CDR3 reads CASSRTGFGNSPLHF. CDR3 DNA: TGTGCCAGCAGCCGGACAGGGTTCGGCAATTCACCCCTCCACTTT.

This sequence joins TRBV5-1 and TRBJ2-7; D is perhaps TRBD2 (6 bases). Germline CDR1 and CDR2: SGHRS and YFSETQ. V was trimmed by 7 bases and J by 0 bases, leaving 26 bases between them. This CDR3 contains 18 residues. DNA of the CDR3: TGCGCCAGCTCATTGGGCACTCGTGGGCGGGGCTCCTCCTACGAGCAGTACTTC. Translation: CASSLGTRGRGSSYEQYF.

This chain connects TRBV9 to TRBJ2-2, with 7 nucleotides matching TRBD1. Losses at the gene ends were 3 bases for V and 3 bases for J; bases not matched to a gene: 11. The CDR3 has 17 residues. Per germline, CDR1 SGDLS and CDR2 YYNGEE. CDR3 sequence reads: CASSAARTGDYTGELFF. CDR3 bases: TGTGCCAGCAGCGCCGCTCGGACAGGCGATTACACCGGGGAGCTGTTTTTT.

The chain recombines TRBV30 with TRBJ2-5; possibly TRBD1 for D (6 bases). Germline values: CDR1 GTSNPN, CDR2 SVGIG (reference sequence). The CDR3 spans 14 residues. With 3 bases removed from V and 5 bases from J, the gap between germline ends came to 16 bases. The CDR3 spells CAWRHLGAGETQYF. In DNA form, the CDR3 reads TGTGCCTGGAGGCATCTGGGGGCAGGCGAGACCCAGTACTTC.

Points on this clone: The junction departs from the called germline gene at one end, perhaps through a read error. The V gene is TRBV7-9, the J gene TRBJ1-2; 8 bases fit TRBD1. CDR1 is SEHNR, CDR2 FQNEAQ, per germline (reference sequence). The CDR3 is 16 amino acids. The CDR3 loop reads CASSLDRRTGKDGYTF. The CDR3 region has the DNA TGTGCCAGCAGCTTAGATCGCCGGACAGGGAAGGATGGTTACACCTTC.